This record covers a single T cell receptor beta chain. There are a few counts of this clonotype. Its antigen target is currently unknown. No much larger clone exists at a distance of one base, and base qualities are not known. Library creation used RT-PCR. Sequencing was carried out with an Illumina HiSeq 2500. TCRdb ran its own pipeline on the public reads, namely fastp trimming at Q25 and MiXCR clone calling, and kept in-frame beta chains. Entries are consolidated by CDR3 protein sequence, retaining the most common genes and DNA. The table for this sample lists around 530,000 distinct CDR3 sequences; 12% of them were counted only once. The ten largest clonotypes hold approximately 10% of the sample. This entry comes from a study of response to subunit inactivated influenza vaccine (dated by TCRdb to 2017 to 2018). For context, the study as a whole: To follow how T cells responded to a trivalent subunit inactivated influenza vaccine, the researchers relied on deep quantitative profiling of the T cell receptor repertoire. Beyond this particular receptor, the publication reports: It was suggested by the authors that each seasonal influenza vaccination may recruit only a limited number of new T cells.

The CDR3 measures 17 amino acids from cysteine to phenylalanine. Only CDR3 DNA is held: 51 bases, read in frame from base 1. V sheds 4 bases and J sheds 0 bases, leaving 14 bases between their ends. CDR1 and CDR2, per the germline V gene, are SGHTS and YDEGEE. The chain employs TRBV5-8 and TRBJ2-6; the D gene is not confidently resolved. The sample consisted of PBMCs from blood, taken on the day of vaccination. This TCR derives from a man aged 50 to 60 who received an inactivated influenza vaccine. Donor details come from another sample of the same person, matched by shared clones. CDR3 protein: CASSLWTASSGANVLTF. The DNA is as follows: TGTGCCAGCAGCCTATGGACGGCGAGCTCTGGGGCCAACGTCCTGACTTTC.